This T cell receptor (beta chain) appears in the sequencing data of a study of T-cell reconstitution after alpha-beta-depleted transplantation in children. The CDR3 is 13 amino acids. Trimming cost V 3 bases and J 4 bases, with 9 bases left between them. Germline CDR1 reads SGHAT; CDR2 reads FQDESV (reference sequence). Preparation of the TCRbeta library used unique molecular identifiers. A single record per CDR3 protein comes from TCRdb applying MiXCR to the PCR reads. The sample shows some 350,000 distinct CDR3 sequences, 9% to 12% of them seen only once. This material consisted of PBMCs from the stem cell graft donor, taken from the stem cell graft. The TCR sequence derives from a human donor who donated a stem cell graft to a child with acute lymphoblastic leukemia. This rearrangement joins TRBV11-1 to TRBJ2-5; D perhaps matches TRBD2 (5 bases). For the CDR3, the DNA is TGTGCCAGCAGCTTTGGGAGCCTAGAGACCCAGTACTTC. Translation: CASSFGSLETQYF. The whole variable domain, filled in from reference TRBV11-1 and TRBJ2-5, reads EAEVAQSPRYKITEKSQAVAFWCDPISGHATLYWYRQILGQGPELLVQFQDESVVDDSQLPKDRFSAERLKGVDSTLKIQPAELGDSAMYLCASSFGSLETQYFGPGTRLLVL.